One sample yielded the 17 T cell receptor beta chains listed below, sequenced in a study of OX40 agonist ivuxolimab in advanced cancers. The assay was immunoSEQ multiplex PCR, and TCRdb's table has in-frame clones only and misses some. This table has approximately 70,000 clones, roughly 80% appearing once. This material consisted of CD4+ or CD8+ T cells sorted from blood, taken in a trial of the OX40 agonist ivuxolimab. The receptors here all came from an adult with an advanced solid tumor such as melanoma, head and neck, liver or kidney cancer.

This sequence joins TRBV6-4 and TRBJ2-1, with 7 bases lining up with TRBD2. The CDR3 sequence is 14 residues long. Per the germline V gene, CDR1 is MRHNA and CDR2 is SNTAGT. Trimming cost V 2 bases and J 3 bases; bases outside gene matches: 1. In DNA form, the CDR3 reads TGTGCCAGCAGTGACGGGGGGGTCTACAATGAGCAGTTCTTC. Its translation is CASSDGGVYNEQFF.

The chain uses TRBV19 and TRBJ2-7; the D call may be TRBD1 or TRBD2 (6 bases each). Germline lookup yields CDR1 LNHDA and CDR2 SQIVND (reference sequence). V was clipped by 0 bases and J by 1 base, with 16 bases between them. The CDR3 runs 17 residues. CDR3: CASSIDLFGGASYEQYF. The CDR3 coding sequence is TGTGCCAGTAGTATAGATCTATTCGGGGGCGCGTCCTACGAGCAGTACTTC.

The CDR3 region has the DNA TGTGCCAGCAGTGTCGCCGGGACAGCCTATAATTCACCCCTCCACTTT. Its translation is CASSVAGTAYNSPLHF. The chain uses TRBV27 and TRBJ1-6; 7 positions agree with TRBD1. The germline CDR1 and CDR2 sequences are MNHEY and SMNVEV (reference sequence). This CDR3 has 16 residues. V lost 5 bases to trimming and J lost 2 bases; unmatched junction nucleotides: 6.

The chain combines TRBV5-6 with TRBJ2-1; 10 positions match TRBD2. The CDR3 is 15 amino acids. V trimming: 5 bases; J trimming: 4 bases; junction bases outside the gene matches: 6. CDR1 is SGHDT, CDR2 YYEEEE, per germline. The CDR3 DNA reads as TGTGCCAGCAGGTTACTAGCGGGGCAATACAATGAGCAGTTCTTC. It specifies CASRLLAGQYNEQFF.

This clone was observed once. V and J are TRBV5-1 and TRBJ2-4; D call uncertain. This CDR3 spans 16 amino acids. Germline CDR1 is SGHRS and CDR2 is YFSETQ. V gave up 0 bases and J gave up 0 bases, with 10 bases separating them. For the CDR3, the DNA is TGCGCCAGCAGCTTGGTCGGGCCCCTAGCCAAAAACATTCAGTACTTC. It codes for CASSLVGPLAKNIQYF. The full variable domain, its missing parts supplied by reference TRBV5-1 and TRBJ2-4, is KAGVTQTPRYLIKTRGQQVTLSCSPISGHRSVSWYQQTPGQGLQFLFEYFSETQRNKGNFPGRFSGRQFSNSRSEMNVSTLELGDSALYLCASSLVGPLAKNIQYFGAGTRLSVL.

The sample holds a few counts of this clone. The chain has TRBV19 and TRBJ2-5; 7 nucleotides align to TRBD1. The trim removed 5 bases at V and 5 bases at J, leaving 8 bases unmatched. Germline CDR1 reads LNHDA; CDR2 reads SQIVND (reference sequence). This CDR3 spans 14 amino acids. This CDR3 is CASSLQTGVETQYF. CDR3 nucleotides: TGTGCCAGTAGTCTGCAAACAGGGGTCGAGACCCAGTACTTC.

The chain couples TRBV7-2 to TRBJ2-5; perhaps TRBD1 as D (5 bases). CDR3 size: 12 residues. The germline V gene encodes CDR1 SGHTA and CDR2 FQGNSA. Deletions cut 6 bases from V and 8 bases from J, with 13 bases between. The CDR3 bases are TGTGCCAGCAGAGAACAGTGGGGCACCCAGTACTTC. Protein product: CASREQWGTQYF.

The rearrangement links TRBV30 to TRBJ1-1; TRBD1 is a possible D gene (5 bases). This CDR3 spans 16 amino acids. Germline values: CDR1 GTSNPN, CDR2 SVGIG (reference sequence). V was shortened by 4 bases and J by 0 bases, with 18 bases between the two germline ends. CDR3 sequence reads: CAWNPSGELVNTEAFF. CDR3 DNA: TGTGCCTGGAACCCTTCGGGGGAACTTGTGAACACTGAAGCTTTCTTT.

This chain connects TRBV5-8 to TRBJ1-1; perhaps TRBD1 as D (6 bases). Germline V gene sequence: CDR1 SGHTS, CDR2 YDEGEE. The ends were cut back, 0 bases at V and 4 bases at J, with 10 bases in the middle. CDR3 length equals 14 residues. CDR3 sequence reads: CASSLAGAGTEAFF. The CDR3, as DNA: TGTGCCAGCAGCTTGGCGGGGGCTGGCACTGAAGCTTTCTTT.

The V and J genes are TRBV4-3 and TRBJ2-5, with TRBD2 as a possible D gene (6 bases). CDR1 and CDR2 (germline): LGHNA, YSLEER. The CDR3 consists of 15 residues. V shed 0 bases and J shed 5 bases, with 13 bases lying between them. The CDR3 spells CASSQDTRGWETQYF. CDR3 sequence (DNA): TGCGCCAGCAGCCAAGATACGCGGGGCTGGGAGACCCAGTACTTC.

The CDR3 here is CASRSGPMNTGELFF. CDR3 DNA sequence: TGTGCCAGCAGGAGCGGGCCCATGAACACCGGGGAGCTGTTTTTT. This sequence joins TRBV5-5 and TRBJ2-2; possible D gene TRBD2, 6 bases. V gave up 5 bases and J gave up 1 base, with 12 bases separating them. Germline loops: CDR1 SGHKS, CDR2 YYEKEE (reference sequence). The CDR3 sequence is 15 residues long.

V gene TRBV5-1 combines with J gene TRBJ2-2, with D perhaps TRBD2 (6 bases). Germline loops: CDR1 SGHRS, CDR2 YFSETQ. Trimming left V 4 bases short and J 6 bases short, with 13 bases between. The CDR3 has 14 amino acids. In nucleotides, the CDR3 is TGCGCCAGCAGCCTGGCGGGGTTGGCCGGGGAGCTGTTTTTT. Residues: CASSLAGLAGELFF.

This rearrangement joins TRBV18 to TRBJ2-2; D remains unclear. Germline V gives CDR1 KGHSH, CDR2 LQKENI. Trimming left V 0 bases short and J 4 bases short, with 12 bases between. The CDR3 loop spans 16 amino acids. As DNA, the CDR3 is TGTGCCAGCTCACCACCGATATCGGATATCACCGGGGAGCTGTTTTTT. This gives the protein CASSPPISDITGELFF.

The rearrangement uses TRBV5-4 and TRBJ2-1; 13 bases agree with TRBD2. The germline V gene has CDR1 SGHNT and CDR2 YYREEE (reference sequence). V lost 1 base and J lost 4; bases outside the gene matches: 2. This CDR3 contains 16 residues. This CDR3 is CASSLTSGGGYNEQFF. The CDR3, as DNA: TGTGCCAGCAGCTTGACTAGCGGGGGGGGATACAATGAGCAGTTCTTC.

The chain has TRBV27 and TRBJ2-7, with 9 bases aligning to TRBD1. V gave up 1 base and J gave up 2 bases; unmatched junction bases: 9. The CDR3 is made up of 17 amino acids. Germline V gives CDR1 MNHEY, CDR2 SMNVEV (reference sequence). The CDR3 sequence: CASSLCRDRETAYEQYV. The DNA of the CDR3 is TGTGCCAGCAGTTTATGCAGGGACAGGGAGACCGCCTACGAGCAGTACGTC.

The chain couples TRBV18 to TRBJ2-1; the match to TRBD1 covers 7 bases. After removal of 2 bases from V and 8 bases from J, the junction contained 9 bases not matched to a gene. The CDR3 loop spans 15 amino acids. The germline gives CDR1 KGHSH, CDR2 LQKENI. The CDR3 reads CASSPVGDSNHEQFF. In DNA form, the CDR3 reads TGTGCCAGCTCACCAGTGGGGGACAGTAACCATGAGCAGTTCTTC.

The chain combines TRBV28 with TRBJ2-3, with 12 bases fitting TRBD2. Looked up from germline, CDR1 is MDHEN and CDR2 is SYDVKM. J gave up 1 base and V 5 bases, and 1 base lay outside the gene matches. The CDR3 loop spans 15 amino acids. CDR3 DNA: TGTGCCAGCAGTCGGACTAGCGGGGGCACAGATACGCAGTATTTT. Translated: CASSRTSGGTDTQYF.